These 12 T cell receptor beta chains came from one sample sequenced in a study of shared clonotypes between healthy human individuals. Data came from immunoSEQ multiplex PCR; TCRdb stores just in-frame clones and leaves some out. The repertoire consists of 600,000 to 800,000 clones, with around 77% occurring once and the leading ten covering under 2%. The sequenced sample consisted of memory CD4+ T cells sorted from blood. As to subset: CD45RA-negative fraction. Receptors originate from a woman aged 25 to 39 in good health.

The chain carries TRBV5-4 and TRBJ2-7; 7 bases line up with TRBD1. Germline V gives CDR1 SGHNT, CDR2 YYREEE (reference sequence). There are 13 residues in the CDR3. The V and J ends lost 4 bases and 3 bases, in that order; junction bases with no gene match: 4. CDR3 in DNA: TGTGCCAGCAGCCTATCAGGGGGCTACGAGCAGTACTTC. It yields the protein CASSLSGGYEQYF.

This clone has just one count. This chain joins TRBV5-1 and TRBJ2-6, with D uncertain. This CDR3 is 16 amino acids long. V lost 3 bases and J lost 0, with 10 bases in between. Germline-derived CDR1 and CDR2 are SGHRS and YFSETQ. CDR3 in DNA: TGCGCCAGCAGCTCATTATCAGACTCTGGGGCCAACGTCCTGACTTTC. Encoded protein: CASSSLSDSGANVLTF.

This clone was counted between two and nine times. The rearrangement uses TRBV6-4 and TRBJ2-2, with D unclear. This CDR3 contains 15 residues. Germline CDR1 and CDR2: MRHNA and SNTAGT. Trimming removed 2 bases at V and 1 base at J, with 8 bases between. CDR3 loop: CASSDGEMNTGELFF. For the CDR3, the DNA is TGTGCCAGCAGTGACGGTGAAATGAACACCGGGGAGCTGTTTTTT.

V and J are TRBV19 and TRBJ2-5, with D perhaps matching TRBD2 (6 bases). The CDR3 has 14 amino acids. Germline values: CDR1 LNHDA, CDR2 SQIVND (reference sequence). Trimming removed 5 bases from V and 2 bases from J, with 12 bases in between. The CDR3 coding sequence is TGTGCCAGTAGTCCGGGGGACGGTCAAGAGACCCAGTACTTC. Translated, it gives CASSPGDGQETQYF.

The rearrangement joins TRBV5-8 to TRBJ2-1; possibly TRBD1 for D (6 bases). Germline CDR1 SGHTS, CDR2 YDEGEE. The CDR3 consists of 14 residues. V dropped 4 bases and J dropped 5 bases, with 13 bases sitting between them. The CDR3 nucleotides read TGTGCCAGCAGCCCTGGACAGACCGACAATGAGCAGTTCTTC. It yields the protein CASSPGQTDNEQFF.

This clone has a handful of counts. CDR3 sequence (DNA): TGCAGCGATCGACAGTCTGAAGCTTTCTTT. This gives the protein CSDRQSEAFF. The rearrangement uses TRBV20-1 and TRBJ1-1; D may be TRBD1 (5 bases). Germline V gives CDR1 DFQATT, CDR2 SNEGSKA (reference sequence). The CDR3 is 10 residues long.

This clone has a count of ten or more. The rearrangement joins TRBV28 to TRBJ2-7; the D is unclear. The CDR3 has 12 residues. Trimming took 5 bases from V and 5 from J, leaving 10 bases between them. CDR1 and CDR2 from the germline V gene are MDHEN and SYDVKM. CDR3 region: CASSHSIDEQYF. The CDR3 DNA sequence: TGTGCCAGCAGTCACTCTATAGACGAGCAGTACTTC. Looking up the rest from reference TRBV28 and TRBJ2-7 gives the full variable domain: DVKVTQSSRYLVKRTGEKVFLECVQDMDHENMFWYRQDPGLGLRLIYFSYDVKMKEKGDIPEGYSVSREKKERFSLILESASTNQTSMYLCASSHSIDEQYFGPGTRLTVT.

The chain uses TRBV7-8 and TRBJ1-5, with D tentatively TRBD1 (5 bases). Germline V gives CDR1 SGHVS, CDR2 FQNEAQ. The CDR3 consists of 14 residues. The V end lost 2 bases, the J end lost 6 bases, and 11 bases lay between the germline ends. Here the CDR3 reads CASSLSGGSQPQHF. As DNA, the CDR3 is TGTGCCAGCAGCTTAAGTGGGGGAAGTCAGCCCCAGCATTTT.

The rearrangement uses TRBV9 and TRBJ2-6; D is unresolved. The CDR3 consists of 17 residues. Trimming pared 4 bases from V and 0 bases from J, leaving 14 bases between. Germline V lookup: CDR1 SGDLS, CDR2 YYNGEE. The CDR3 bases are TGTGCCAGCAGCTCCCTGACACGGAACTCTGGGGCCAACGTCCTGACTTTC. Amino acid sequence: CASSSLTRNSGANVLTF.

The gene calls are TRBV9 and TRBJ2-1; TRBD2 aligns across 7 bases. Germline V gene sequence: CDR1 SGDLS, CDR2 YYNGEE. The CDR3 consists of 15 residues. V shed 0 bases, J shed 9 bases, and the junction held 9 bases outside the gene matches. The CDR3 protein is CASSVVAGESGEQFF. The CDR3 DNA reads as TGTGCCAGCAGCGTAGTCGCGGGAGAGTCGGGTGAGCAGTTCTTC.

The rearrangement links TRBV14 to TRBJ2-7; D unclear. V lost 0 bases and J 2 bases, leaving 5 bases between the germline ends. Germline loops: CDR1 SGHDN, CDR2 FVKESK. The CDR3 is made up of 13 amino acids. DNA for the CDR3: TGTGCCAGCAGCCAAGATCCACCCTACGAGCAGTACTTC. The encoded protein is CASSQDPPYEQYF.

The chain is built from TRBV29-1 and TRBJ1-2; D is possibly TRBD1 (5 bases). Germline V gives CDR1 SQVTM, CDR2 ANQGSEA. The V end lost 4 bases, the J end lost 7 bases, and 10 bases lay between the germline ends. This CDR3 is 11 amino acids long. CDR3: CSVAGDSGYTF. The DNA of the CDR3 is TGCAGCGTTGCCGGGGACTCTGGCTACACCTTC.